This T cell receptor beta chain was recorded in a study of blood T cells in healthy people across ages (dated by TCRdb to 2014 to 2015). Concerning the study at large: In model experiments, template switching captured about one uniquely barcoded TCR beta cDNA molecule for every two T cells. The study measured age-related changes in TCR beta repertoire diversity using deep sequencing normalized with unique cDNA molecular identifiers. The donors were divided into four age groups: young (average 16 years), middle-aged (approximately 42), aged (62) and long-lived (about 79). Donors of different ages were randomly distributed across sequencing lanes to avoid experimental bias. Two additional independent replicas of 1 million unique cDNA reads from the same blood draw were analyzed for two donors (one aged 18 to 30 and one aged 80 or older).

According to the germline V gene, CDR1 reads MGHRA and CDR2 reads YSYEKL. The CDR3, cysteine through phenylalanine, is 16 amino acids long. Kept here is only the CDR3 DNA, which spans 48 bases and is read in frame from base 1. V loses 3 bases at its end and J loses 2 bases; junction bases beyond the gene matches: 8. This clonotype was counted between two and nine times. The target of this receptor is not known. Nothing much larger sits one base from this clone, and base qualities are not available. Libraries were built with 5' RACE. The sequencing machine was an Illumina HiSeq 2500. A second 7 to 11 cycle PCR used a sample-barcoded 5' primer and a J-beta primer mix. A template-switch 5' adaptor carrying 12 random nucleotides introduced a unique molecular identifier onto each TCR beta cDNA molecule. Each sample yielded at least 3 million CDR3-containing paired-end reads. All of the RNA was converted into first-strand cDNA using the Mint cDNA synthesis kit, with a TRBC-specific oligonucleotide serving as the primer. Following uracil-DNA glycosylase treatment, a first 18-cycle PCR with universal primers M1SS and BC2_uni_R was performed on all cDNA. The paper's data handling went like this. Normalization of each sample was performed by random selection of 1 million high-quality reads, each carrying a distinct molecular identifier. Reads with shared molecular identifiers were discarded instead of being binned into consensus sequences. MiTCR, set to a Q25 quality threshold and the strictest error-elimination algorithm, was used for CDR3 identification, clonotype clustering and error correction. A nonparametric unseen species model with Euler transformation was used to estimate lower-bound total TCR beta diversity. The public reads were reprocessed in TCRdb via fastp at Q25 and MiXCR, keeping in-frame beta chains. Each record represents a unique CDR3 protein, reported with the most common genes and DNA among its rows. TCRdb's processing, not the authors' own work, is the source of the V and J calls. The table for this sample lists around 1.5 million distinct CDR3 sequences; around 36% of them were counted only once. The leading ten clones occupy around 11% of the sample.

Systemically healthy Caucasian individuals from Russia, 39 in total and aged roughly 6 to 100 years, were included as donors. Each donor gave roughly 9 milliliters of peripheral blood, drawn into EDTA-treated Vacutainer tubes. Ficoll-Paque density-gradient centrifugation was used to isolate PBMCs, with at least 6 million obtained per sample. Total RNA was extracted from PBMCs with Trizol reagent, with at least 5.5 micrograms obtained per sample. Naive CD45RAhigh/CD27high T cell percentages were measured by flow cytometry on a PBMC aliquot from every donor. Beyond this particular receptor, the publication reports: As age increased, observed TCR beta diversity per million T cells dropped in a roughly linear way, and a significant reduction was already evident by age about 40. A strong correlation was found between observed TCR beta diversity and the percentage of naive T cells measured by flow cytometry. Donor CMV infection status was unknown, potentially confounding age-related changes in expanded clonotypes. Compared with the aged group, more naive CD4+ T cells, fewer expanded clones and increased TCR diversity were shown by the long-lived group, suggesting age selection. Conclusive comparison of naive and antigen-experienced compartments was prevented by the profiling of bulk unsorted PBMCs. Estimates of total diversity from one million sequenced T cells were regarded as lower bounds and underestimates.

The sequence joins TRBV4-1 to TRBJ1-2; 8 bases in between match TRBD1. Sequences were obtained from blood. The receptor comes from a young woman in good health. The nucleotides are TGCGCCAGCAGCCAGGTTGGACAGGGATTGAACTATGGCTACACCTTC. Its protein is CASSQVGQGLNYGYTF.